The T cell receptor (beta chain) described here comes from a study of cytomegalovirus exposure and HLA in healthy donors. This clone was found a few times. The study ran its PCR with 60 Vbeta and 13 Jbeta primers. Here immunoSEQ multiplex PCR was the method, and the copy in TCRdb shows in-frame clones only, minus some. Among more than 95,000 clones listed, roughly 9.9% were seen once. There are 18 residues in the CDR3. Per the germline V gene, CDR1 is MGHRA and CDR2 is YSYEKL. The V segment lost 0 bases and the J segment 4 bases; nucleotides outside the gene matches: 12. The genes are TRBV4-1 and TRBJ2-7, with 10 positions matching TRBD1. Sequencing was carried out using PBMCs. The receptor comes from a man aged 30 to 45 in good health and CMV-seronegative. The CDR3 nucleotides read TGCGCCAGCAGCCAAGAAGGTCGACGGGACAGGGGAAGGTACGAGCAGTACTTC. Protein sequence: CASSQEGRRDRGRYEQYF.